This T cell receptor beta chain was recorded in a study of blood T cells in healthy people across ages. General observations from the study: The study found more naive CD4+ cells and higher diversity in long-lived than aged donors. What prevented conclusive comparison of naive and antigen-experienced cells was that PBMCs were unsorted.

The CDR3 extends over 14 amino acids. Germline lookup yields CDR1 SGHRS and CDR2 YFSETQ. For the second PCR, which ran for about 6 to 12 cycles, a sample-barcoded 5' primer and a J-beta primer mix were used. Every cDNA molecule carried a tag from a template-switch adaptor bearing 12 random nucleotides. TCRdb re-analysed the 5' RACE reads in MiXCR, keeping a single row per CDR3 protein. The table has around 800,000 distinct CDR3 sequences, 53% seen once. Worth noting for this clonotype: Its antigen is undetermined.

PBMCs numbering at least 6.5 million were isolated per sample. Sequencing used blood. This receptor was taken from an older man in good health. The rearrangement joins TRBV5-1 to TRBJ2-1; D tentatively reads TRBD1 or TRBD2 (6 bases each). The closer fit of TRBJ2-7 to the DNA end suggests the J call may be wrong. The CDR3 region is CASRRGSGYNEQYF. CDR3 coding DNA: TGCGCCAGCCGAAGGGGGAGCGGGTACAATGAGCAGTACTTC.